The clone carrying this T cell receptor (beta chain) came up many times. Its antigen is still unknown. The data derive from a study of metastatic and nonmetastatic thyroid tumors. As for the study in general: Repertoires were compared across blood and tumor or nodule tissue from malignant and benign thyroid patients.

Study-wide results and caveats: It was reportedly found that TCR beta diversity was significantly higher in malignant thyroid tumors than in benign nodules, a difference seen in both blood and tumor samples.

How the authors handled the data: The distant-metastasis classifier for papillary thyroid cancer was built from CDR3 differences across clinicopathological groups. TCRdb re-processed the PCR reads through MiXCR. These V and J calls are TCRdb output, not the study's own analysis. The sample lists some 84,000 clones, less than 10% occurring once. Thyroid surgery took place with no prior treatment in any patient. Germline CDR1 and CDR2: SGHRS and YFSETQ. The CDR3 spans 17 residues. With 1 base removed from V and 0 bases from J, the gap between germline ends came to 11 bases. The chain joins TRBV5-1 to TRBJ1-6; D is unclear. The clonotype comes from a female donor with papillary thyroid cancer or a benign thyroid nodule (not recorded which). Some clones in this sample may be carry-over from other donors' samples. Sequencing was done on a sample of blood. In DNA, the CDR3 is TGCGCCAGCAGCTTGTTGGGGTTCAGCTCCTATAATTCACCCCTCCACTTT. This codes for CASSLLGFSSYNSPLHF.